The source of this TCR beta chain is a study of T-cell memory formation after mild COVID-19. General study results and limits: Clones that shrank (day 15 to 85) were balanced CD4/CD8, whereas later expanders leaned CD4+.

MiXCR, run by TCRdb on the 5' RACE reads, gives a single entry per CDR3 protein. The sample records a few hundred thousand distinct CDR3 sequences, about 17% being singletons. This clonotype was counted only a few times. The target antigen is unknown. V was trimmed by 0 bases and J by 7 bases, leaving 12 bases between them. Per germline, CDR1 MNHEY and CDR2 SVGAGI. The CDR3 extends over 15 amino acids. The material sequenced was PBMCs or a T cell subset sorted from them (not recorded which). The source of this sequence is a man aged 18 to 30 who had mild COVID-19 (a few samples of this study predate the infection). Cell type and time point are not known. The chain joins TRBV6-5 to TRBJ1-4; D is undetermined. CDR3 residues: CASSYSNSFGEKLFF. DNA of the CDR3: TGTGCCAGCAGTTACTCGAACAGTTTCGGTGAAAAACTGTTTTTT.